These 9 T cell receptor beta chains share one sample of origin, sequenced in a study of blood T cell repertoires in COVID-19. Sequencing was performed with immunoSEQ multiplex PCR; in TCRdb, only in-frame clones are kept and a portion is missing. The data contain a few hundred thousand clones, approximately 78% of them singletons. The sample taken for sequencing was peripheral blood. Receptor source: a woman of 80 years or more with COVID-19, enrolled during active disease.

The chain joins TRBV18 to TRBJ2-5; weak D call: TRBD1 (6 bases). There are 15 residues in the CDR3. Trimming removed 6 bases from V and 3 bases from J, with 17 bases in between. Germline V gives CDR1 KGHSH, CDR2 LQKENI. As DNA, the CDR3 is TGTGCCAGCTCCTCTCCGGGACAAAGAGAAGAGACCCAGTACTTC. As protein: CASSSPGQREETQYF. Full variable domain (missing parts from reference TRBV18 and TRBJ2-5): NAGVMQNPRHLVRRRGQEARLRCSPMKGHSHVYWYRQLPEEGLKFMVYLQKENIIDESGMPKERFSAEFPKEGPSILRIQQVVRGDSAAYFCASSSPGQREETQYFGPGTRLLVL.

This clone was counted between two and nine times. This chain uses TRBV24-1 with TRBJ1-3; D is uncertain. CDR3 length: 13 amino acids. CDR1 KGHDR and CDR2 SFDVKD come from the germline V gene. The ends were cut back, 9 bases at V and 3 bases at J, with 11 bases in the middle. The CDR3 nucleotides read TGTGCCACCGAGCCGGGATTTGGAAACACCATATATTTT. Encoded protein: CATEPGFGNTIYF.

The chain couples TRBV7-2 to TRBJ1-2, with unresolved D. The ends were cut back, 5 bases at V and 4 bases at J, with 14 bases in the middle. CDR1 is SGHTA, CDR2 FQGNSA, per germline. The CDR3 is 14 amino acids. The CDR3 loop is CASSPRRVSYGYTF. The CDR3, as DNA: TGTGCCAGCAGCCCTAGACGGGTCAGCTATGGCTACACCTTC.

V and J are TRBV25-1 and TRBJ2-3, with a tentative D call TRBD1 (5 bases). CDR1 and CDR2 from the germline V gene are MGHDK and SYGVNS. This CDR3 has 14 amino acids. V lost 5 bases to trimming and J lost 1 base, with 10 bases between them. The CDR3 bases are TGTGCCAGCAGTTACCAAGGGGGCACAGATACGCAGTATTTT. As protein: CASSYQGGTDTQYF.

The chain has TRBV6-5 and TRBJ1-1; no clear D gene. Trimming removed 3 bases at V and 0 bases at J, with 14 bases between. The germline gives CDR1 MNHEY, CDR2 SVGAGI. This CDR3 contains 16 residues. The CDR3 sequence is CASSYGNGDLNTEAFF. The CDR3, as DNA: TGTGCCAGCAGTTATGGAAACGGAGACTTGAACACTGAAGCTTTCTTT.

The chain couples TRBV5-1 to TRBJ1-1; D ambiguous. CDR3 length: 14 amino acids. V was cut by 0 bases and J by 3 bases, with 9 bases left in between. The germline gives CDR1 SGHRS, CDR2 YFSETQ. The CDR3 region is CASSLEASDTEAFF. For the CDR3, the DNA is TGCGCCAGCAGCTTGGAGGCCAGCGACACTGAAGCTTTCTTT.

The V gene is TRBV24-1, the J gene TRBJ2-6, with D maybe TRBD1 (5 bases). CDR3 length equals 16 residues. The germline CDR1 and CDR2 sequences are KGHDR and SFDVKD. V lost 5 bases to trimming and J lost 0 bases, with 10 bases between them. The CDR3 DNA reads TGTGCCACCAGTGCCCCAGGGCCCTCTGGGGCCAACGTCCTGACTTTC. Protein: CATSAPGPSGANVLTF.

The rearrangement links TRBV5-1 to TRBJ1-1, with D possibly matching TRBD1 (6 bases). This CDR3 has 17 residues. V was trimmed by 5 bases and J by 1 base, leaving 21 bases between them. Germline V gene sequence: CDR1 SGHRS, CDR2 YFSETQ. CDR3 protein: CASRPPYFRTENTEAFF. Here the CDR3 DNA reads TGCGCCAGCAGGCCCCCTTATTTTAGGACAGAGAACACTGAAGCTTTCTTT.

This clone has a handful of counts. The chain links TRBV12-3 or TRBV12-4 to TRBJ1-1; 7 nucleotides agree with TRBD1. The CDR3 extends over 13 amino acids. V lost 6 bases and J lost 7; bases outside the gene matches: 8. The CDR3 here is CASRRTGAGEAFF. CDR3 DNA: TGTGCCAGCAGGCGTACAGGGGCTGGTGAAGCTTTCTTT.